These 23 T cell receptor beta chains share one sample of origin, sequenced in a study of T cell repertoires in aging, cancer and after chemotherapy. Multiplex touch-down PCR with TRB-A/B primers amplified rearranged V-D-J TRB sequences. TCRdb called the multiplex PCR reads again in MiXCR, with one record for every CDR3 protein. Of more than 2,000 distinct CDR3 sequences listed, about 33% are singletons. Peripheral blood genomic DNA, not sorted cells or RNA, was the template. Sequenced material: blood. These receptors originate from a human donor with a solid tumor.

The genes are TRBV19 and TRBJ2-1, with D possibly being TRBD2 (6 bases). Germline V gene data show CDR1 as LNHDA and CDR2 as SQIVND (reference sequence). The germline V and J ends were trimmed by 3 bases and 11 bases, with 14 bases remaining between them. The CDR3 consists of 13 residues. CDR3 nucleotide sequence: TGTGCCAGTAGTATGCGGGACCCCAGGAAGCAGTTCTTC. This encodes CASSMRDPRKQFF.

The V call is TRBV18, the J call TRBJ2-7; TRBD1 is a possible D gene (6 bases). Germline V gives CDR1 KGHSH, CDR2 LQKENI. Trimming removed 1 base from V and 3 bases from J, with 7 bases in between. This CDR3 contains 13 residues. DNA for the CDR3: TGTGCCAGCTCACCACTCAGGGGCTACGAGCAGTACTTC. Its protein is CASSPLRGYEQYF. Drawing the rest from reference TRBV18 and TRBJ2-7, the complete variable domain is NAGVMQNPRHLVRRRGQEARLRCSPMKGHSHVYWYRQLPEEGLKFMVYLQKENIIDESGMPKERFSAEFPKEGPSILRIQQVVRGDSAAYFCASSPLRGYEQYFGPGTRLTVT.

This clonotype is labeled medium-sized. The V gene is TRBV19, the J gene TRBJ2-1; no reliable D call. The CDR3 is made up of 12 amino acids. Trimming cost V 1 base and J 6 bases, with 4 bases left between them. In germline, CDR1 is LNHDA, CDR2 SQIVND (reference sequence). The CDR3 sequence: CASSIGRNEQFF. The CDR3 DNA sequence: TGTGCCAGTAGTATAGGGCGCAATGAGCAGTTCTTC.

V is TRBV27 and J is TRBJ1-1; D possibly corresponds to TRBD1 (5 bases). Per the germline V gene, CDR1 is MNHEY and CDR2 is SMNVEV (reference sequence). Trimming took 3 bases from V and 5 from J, leaving 16 bases between them. The CDR3 totals 15 residues. Here the CDR3 reads CASSLGGGGRTEAFF. CDR3 in DNA: TGTGCCAGCAGTTTGGGGGGGGGTGGTAGGACTGAAGCTTTCTTT.

Points on this clonotype: This may stem from a read error, because a much larger clone lies one nucleotide away. The CDR3 is CASSVELAPYEQYF. CDR3 in DNA: TGTGCCAGCAGCGTAGAACTAGCACCCTACGAGCAGTACTTC. The chain couples TRBV11-3 to TRBJ2-5; D perhaps matches TRBD2 (6 bases). The J call could be wrong; TRBJ2-7 is a better fit for the DNA end. The CDR3 consists of 14 residues. From germline, CDR1 is SGHNT and CDR2 YENEEA.

The V gene is TRBV6-5, the J gene TRBJ1-2; 10 bases align to TRBD1. Germline V gene lookup returns CDR1 MNHEY and CDR2 SVGAGI. Losses at the gene ends were 6 bases for V and 3 bases for J; bases not matched to a gene: 7. CDR3 length equals 15 residues. The CDR3 region is CASSHGTGVYYGYTF. CDR3 DNA: TGTGCCAGCAGCCACGGGACAGGGGTCTACTATGGCTACACCTTC.

Within the sample, this clonotype is medium-sized (0.01 to 0.1%). The V gene is TRBV19, the J gene TRBJ1-1, with a weak D call TRBD1 (5 bases). CDR1 LNHDA and CDR2 SQIVND come from the germline V gene (reference sequence). The CDR3 is 14 residues long. Trimming cost V 3 bases and J 5 bases, with 13 bases left between them. CDR3 DNA sequence: TGTGCCAGTAGTATGGGGCAGGTTCCAACTGAAGCTTTCTTT. Its translation is CASSMGQVPTEAFF.

This clonotype was detected a few times. CDR3 coding DNA: TGTGCCAGCTCACCGGTGGGACTAGAAAAAAACATTCAGTACTTC. Amino acids: CASSPVGLEKNIQYF. The chain links TRBV18 to TRBJ2-4; 8 nucleotides match TRBD2. The germline gives CDR1 KGHSH, CDR2 LQKENI. CDR3 size: 15 residues. Unmatched junction bases numbered 5, after V lost 3 bases and J lost 4 bases. Full variable domain (remainder filled in from reference TRBV18 and TRBJ2-4): NAGVMQNPRHLVRRRGQEARLRCSPMKGHSHVYWYRQLPEEGLKFMVYLQKENIIDESGMPKERFSAEFPKEGPSILRIQQVVRGDSAAYFCASSPVGLEKNIQYFGAGTRLSVL.

This clonotype has just one count. This chain uses TRBV7-9 with TRBJ1-5; possibly TRBD1 for D (5 bases). This CDR3 has 14 amino acids. The V and J ends lost 5 bases and 0 bases respectively, with 8 bases between them. Germline loops: CDR1 SEHNR, CDR2 FQNEAQ (reference sequence). The CDR3 bases are TGTGCCAGCAGCATCGACAGTAGCAATCAGCCCCAGCATTTT. It codes for CASSIDSSNQPQHF.

The chain recombines TRBV5-1 with TRBJ2-2; 8 positions agree with TRBD2. This CDR3 region has 15 residues. Trimming at V came to 2 bases and at J to 4 bases, leaving 4 bases not matched to a gene. Germline assignment: CDR1 SGHRS and CDR2 YFSETQ. CDR3 in amino acids: CASSFASGSTGELFF. The CDR3 DNA sequence: TGCGCCAGCAGCTTTGCTAGCGGGTCCACCGGGGAGCTGTTTTTT.

This sequence joins TRBV7-2 and TRBJ2-5; 7 bases fit TRBD1. Trimming took 1 base from V and 1 from J; bases not matched to a gene: 0. The CDR3 runs to 14 residues. From germline, CDR1 is SGHTA and CDR2 FQGNSA. DNA of the CDR3: TGTGCCAGCAGCTTAGGGGACAGCCAAGAGACCCAGTACTTC. It yields the protein CASSLGDSQETQYF.

The table lists this clonotype with a count of one. A much larger clone sits a single nucleotide away, making a read error possible. The gene calls are TRBV11-3 and TRBJ2-5; the D gene is possibly TRBD2 (5 bases). CDR3 length: 13 residues. Germline V lookup: CDR1 SGHNT, CDR2 YENEEA. The CDR3 loop is CASSLDYRETQCF. CDR3 sequence (DNA): TGTGCCAGCAGCTTAGATTATAGGGAGACCCAGTGCTTC.

The chain employs TRBV6-5 and TRBJ1-1; unclear D gene. Germline CDR1 is MNHEY and CDR2 is SVGAGI. This CDR3 spans 15 amino acids. V lost 0 bases to trimming and J lost 0 bases, with 8 bases between them. DNA of the CDR3: TGTGCCAGCAGTTACTCGCGGATCATGAACACTGAAGCTTTCTTT. Encoded protein: CASSYSRIMNTEAFF.

On this clonotype: Being one base from a much bigger clone, this may be a read error. This chain joins TRBV19 and TRBJ2-2; 8 positions match TRBD1. The CDR3 consists of 15 residues. Germline V CDR1 and CDR2: LNHDA, SQIVND (reference sequence). V was pared by 5 bases and J by 6 bases, with 8 bases of the junction left unmatched. The CDR3 DNA sequence: TGTGCCAGTAGTTCCCGGACAGGGTCGGCCGGGGAGCTGTTTTTT. Translating it yields CASSSRTGSAGELFF.

This clonotype showed up just a few times. The chain couples TRBV6-5 to TRBJ1-1, with unresolved D. The V end lost 6 bases, the J end lost 0 bases, and 11 bases lay between the germline ends. CDR1 MNHEY and CDR2 SVGAGI come from the germline V gene. This CDR3 contains 14 residues. CDR3 protein: CASSLTWMNTEAFF. The CDR3 bases are TGTGCCAGCAGCCTAACATGGATGAACACTGAAGCTTTCTTT.

The V and J genes are TRBV11-3 and TRBJ2-3, with 8 nucleotides matching TRBD2. The J call is in doubt because the DNA end fits TRBJ2-1 better. CDR1 SGHNT and CDR2 YENEEA come from the germline V gene. CDR3 size: 17 residues. The CDR3 protein is CASSETLGGSGTYEQFF. The CDR3 coding sequence is TGTGCCAGCAGCGAAACTTTGGGGGGTAGCGGGACCTACGAGCAGTTCTTC.

This clonotype was picked up a small number of times. This chain connects TRBV5-5 to TRBJ1-4, with TRBD1 matching over 11 bases. This CDR3 spans 14 amino acids. V was pared by 0 bases and J by 8 bases, with 0 bases of the junction left unmatched. Germline V gene data show CDR1 as SGHKS and CDR2 as YYEKEE (reference sequence). CDR3 bases: TGTGCCAGCAGCTTGGGGACAGGGGGCGAAAAACTGTTTTTT. The encoded protein is CASSLGTGGEKLFF.

This clonotype was detected a few times. CDR3 nucleotides: TGTGCCAGTAGCTATGAACAGGGGGCAGTGGAAAAACTGTTTTTT. Protein product: CASSYEQGAVEKLFF. The genes are TRBV19 and TRBJ1-4; 9 nucleotides agree with TRBD1. J was trimmed by 8 bases and V by 6 bases; bases with no gene match: 10. The CDR3 covers 15 residues. CDR1 and CDR2 from the germline V gene are LNHDA and SQIVND (reference sequence).

The chain is built from TRBV18 and TRBJ2-1; D is possibly TRBD1 (5 bases). The V end lost 3 bases, the J end lost 10 bases, and 13 bases lay between the germline ends. The germline V gene encodes CDR1 KGHSH and CDR2 LQKENI. There are 13 residues in the CDR3. The CDR3, as DNA: TGTGCCAGCTCACCGGGCAGGGCCTACGAGCAGTTCTTC. This sequence encodes CASSPGRAYEQFF.

In this sample, this clonotype turned up a few times. This sequence joins TRBV10-2 and TRBJ2-2; TRBD2 aligns across 8 bases. V gave up 7 bases and J gave up 1 base; unmatched junction bases: 5. The CDR3 loop spans 15 amino acids. CDR1 WSHSY and CDR2 SAAADI come from the germline V gene. Written as DNA, the CDR3 is TGCGCCAGCATGGGTACTAGCGGGAACACCGGGGAGCTGTTTTTT. Translated, it gives CASMGTSGNTGELFF.

The chain is built from TRBV6-5 and TRBJ1-2; D may be TRBD1 (6 bases). Per the germline V gene, CDR1 is MNHEY and CDR2 is SVGAGI. Trimming stripped 6 bases from V and 5 bases from J, with 7 bases between. The CDR3 contains 11 residues. As DNA, the CDR3 is TGTGCCAGCAGGGGGGCTTATGGCTACACCTTC. It yields the protein CASRGAYGYTF.

This clonotype is judged medium-sized. The chain has TRBV19 and TRBJ2-7; 13 bases match TRBD2. Germline trimming cut 3 bases from V and 0 bases from J; bases unmatched to any gene: 2. CDR3 length: 16 amino acids. CDR1 is LNHDA, CDR2 SQIVND, per germline (reference sequence). CDR3 DNA sequence: TGTGCCAGTAGTATGGGACTAGCGGGGTACTCCTACGAGCAGTACTTC. This codes for CASSMGLAGYSYEQYF.

The genes are TRBV29-1 and TRBJ2-2, with a weak D call TRBD1 (7 bases). Germline V gives CDR1 SQVTM, CDR2 ANQGSEA. The CDR3 loop spans 15 amino acids. The V end was cut by 6 bases, the J end by 3 bases, with 17 bases between. CDR3 sequence (DNA): TGCAGCGTCCTGGGGGGACAGACCTACACCGGGGAGCTGTTTTTT. Translating gives CSVLGGQTYTGELFF.